These 13 T cell receptor beta chains were sequenced from one sample in a study of regulatory T cells in long-lasting Graves disease. Assembly of TCR beta libraries relied on iRepertoire HTBI primers together with Arm-PCR of CDR3 regions. A single record per CDR3 protein comes from TCRdb applying MiXCR to the multiplex PCR reads. The sample yields about 450,000 distinct CDR3 sequences, roughly 15% seen once. Time point defined: newly diagnosed GD, antithyroid drugs for less than 3 months. PBMC RNA served as the TCR library source. This same sample was also part of a study on T cells in Graves' hyperthyroidism and ophthalmopathy.

Sample: peripheral blood mononuclear cells (PBMCs), taken at new diagnosis, from a patient treated with antithyroid drugs. The receptors come from a woman aged 25 to 39 with Graves disease.

This chain joins TRBV2 and TRBJ2-7; the D gene is possibly TRBD2 (6 bases). There are 16 residues in the CDR3. The germline V gene has CDR1 SNHLY and CDR2 FYNNEI. Trimming cost V 0 bases and J 5 bases, with 17 bases left between them. The chain's CDR3 is CASSEAGERRANEQYF. Here the CDR3 DNA reads TGTGCCAGCAGTGAAGCCGGGGAGCGGAGGGCCAACGAGCAGTACTTC. Supplemented by reference TRBV2 and TRBJ2-7, the full variable domain reads EPEVTQTPSHQVTQMGQEVILRCVPISNHLYFYWYRQILGQKVEFLVSFYNNEISEKSEIFDDQFSVERPDGSNFTLKIRSTKLEDSAMYFCASSEAGERRANEQYFGPGTRLTVT.

The chain joins TRBV27 to TRBJ2-7; TRBD2 matches at 11 bases. This CDR3 is 15 amino acids long. V was clipped by 4 bases and J by 3 bases; unmatched bases: 5. Germline values: CDR1 MNHEY, CDR2 SMNVEV (reference sequence). This chain's CDR3 is CASSYGTSGYYEQYF. CDR3 DNA: TGTGCCAGCAGTTATGGGACTAGCGGATACTACGAGCAGTACTTC.

In this sample, this clonotype turned up a few times. A much larger clone lies a single base off, so this may be a read error. V and J are TRBV20-1 and TRBJ2-7; 7 nucleotides agree with TRBD2. The CDR3 is 14 amino acids. Germline-derived CDR1 and CDR2 are DFQATT and SNEGSKA (reference sequence). The CDR3 nucleotides read TGCAGTGCAGCGGATGGGGGGGGAGCCTACGAGCCGTACTTC. Amino acid sequence: CSAADGGGAYEPYF.

This clonotype was found many times. The chain couples TRBV11-2 to TRBJ2-7, with TRBD2 as a possible D gene (6 bases). The V end lost 5 bases, the J end lost 4 bases, and 21 bases lay between the germline ends. This CDR3 contains 16 residues. The germline CDR1 and CDR2 sequences are SGHAT and FQNNGV. The CDR3 region is CASSLKRASYGYEQYF. As DNA, the CDR3 is TGTGCCAGCAGCCTCAAGCGGGCGAGCTATGGGTACGAGCAGTACTTC.

This clonotype was observed a handful of times. The gene calls are TRBV5-1 and TRBJ2-1; 11 bases fit TRBD2. CDR3 length equals 15 residues. J was trimmed by 9 bases and V by 2 bases; bases with no gene match: 7. The germline V gene has CDR1 SGHRS and CDR2 YFSETQ. CDR3 amino acids: CASSLTSGSRSEQFF. The CDR3 nucleotides read TGCGCCAGCAGCTTAACTAGCGGGAGTAGGAGTGAGCAGTTCTTC.

The chain carries TRBV29-1 and TRBJ2-7; weak D call: TRBD1 (7 bases). The CDR3 extends over 12 amino acids. V lost 3 bases and J 5 bases, leaving 11 bases between the germline ends. Per germline, CDR1 SQVTM and CDR2 ANQGSEA. DNA of the CDR3: TGCAGCGTTGATGGCGGGACAGACGAGCAGTACTTC. It specifies CSVDGGTDEQYF.

Worth noting for this clonotype: Given a much more abundant clone one base away, this may be a read error. The gene calls are TRBV5-4 and TRBJ2-1; unclear D gene. This CDR3 contains 15 residues. CDR1 SGHNT and CDR2 YYREEE come from the germline V gene (reference sequence). CDR3 nucleotide sequence: TGTACCAGCAGCACCCGGACCAGAACCTACAATGAGCAGTTCTTC. It encodes CTSSTRTRTYNEQFF.

Concerning this clonotype: A much more abundant neighbour one base away suggests this may be a read error. J is TRBJ2-7 and V is TRBV12-3 or TRBV12-4; TRBD1 aligns across 11 bases. Trimming removed 5 bases from V and 5 bases from J; junction bases left unmatched: 5. This CDR3 is 14 amino acids long. The CDR3, as DNA: TGTGCCAGCAGTCTCTGGACAGGGGGCAACGAGCAGTACTTC. The encoded protein is CASSLWTGGNEQYF.

The V call is TRBV6-2 or TRBV6-3, the J call TRBJ2-2; D may be TRBD2 (5 bases). This CDR3 has 13 residues. The V end was cut by 2 bases, the J end by 5 bases, with 6 bases between. From germline, CDR1 is MNHEY and CDR2 SVGEGT. This chain's CDR3 is CASSYRGTGELFF. CDR3 DNA: TGTGCCAGCAGTTACCGGGGTACCGGGGAGCTGTTTTTT.

This clonotype was observed many times. V is TRBV14 and J is TRBJ2-2, with D perhaps assigned TRBD1 or TRBD2 (6 bases each). In germline, CDR1 is SGHDN, CDR2 FVKESK. The CDR3 spans 19 residues. V was shortened by 0 bases and J by 4 bases, with 21 bases between the two germline ends. The chain's CDR3 is CASSQEGGRGRPVTGELFF. The CDR3 DNA sequence: TGTGCCAGCAGCCAAGAAGGGGGGCGCGGCAGGCCGGTCACCGGGGAGCTGTTTTTT.

V is TRBV15 and J is TRBJ2-2; D uncertain. The CDR3 totals 13 residues. Trimming left V 5 bases short and J 1 base short, with 5 bases between. CDR1 is LNHNV, CDR2 YYDKDF, per germline (reference sequence). CDR3 protein: CATSEGNTGELFF. The CDR3 DNA reads TGTGCCACCAGCGAAGGGAACACCGGGGAGCTGTTTTTT.

V and J are TRBV6-6 and TRBJ2-3, with D perhaps TRBD1 (6 bases). Deletions cut 0 bases from V and 0 bases from J, with 7 bases between. The CDR3 loop spans 15 amino acids. The germline gives CDR1 MNHNY, CDR2 SVGAGI (reference sequence). The CDR3 bases are TGTGCCAGCAGTTACTCGACAGGAAGCACAGATACGCAGTATTTT. Its protein is CASSYSTGSTDTQYF.

A few counts support this clonotype. The chain is built from TRBV19 and TRBJ2-5; 7 positions match TRBD1. The junction had 7 bases not matched to a gene; V was cut back by 11 bases and J by 1 base. Per the germline V gene, CDR1 is LNHDA and CDR2 is SQIVND (reference sequence). The CDR3 is made up of 13 amino acids. CDR3 in amino acids: CASQDRFQETQYF. DNA for the CDR3: TGTGCCTCCCAGGACAGGTTCCAAGAGACCCAGTACTTC.